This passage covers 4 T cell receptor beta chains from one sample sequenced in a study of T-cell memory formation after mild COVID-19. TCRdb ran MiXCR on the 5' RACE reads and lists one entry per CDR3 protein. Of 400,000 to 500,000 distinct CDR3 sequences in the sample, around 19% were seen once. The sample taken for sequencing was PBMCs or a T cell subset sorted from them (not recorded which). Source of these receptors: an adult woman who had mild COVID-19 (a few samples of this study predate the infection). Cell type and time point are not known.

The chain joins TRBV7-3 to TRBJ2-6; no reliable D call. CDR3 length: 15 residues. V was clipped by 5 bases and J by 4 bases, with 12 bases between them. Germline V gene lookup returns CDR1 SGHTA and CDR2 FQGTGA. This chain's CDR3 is CASSPPVLGANVLTF. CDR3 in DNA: TGTGCCAGCAGCCCTCCAGTATTGGGGGCCAACGTCCTGACTTTC. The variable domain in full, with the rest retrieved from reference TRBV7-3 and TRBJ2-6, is GAGVSQTPSNKVTEKGKYVELRCDPISGHTALYWYRQSLGQGPEFLIYFQGTGAADDSGLPNDRFFAVRPEGSVSTLKIQRTERGDSAVYLCASSPPVLGANVLTFGAGSRLTVL.

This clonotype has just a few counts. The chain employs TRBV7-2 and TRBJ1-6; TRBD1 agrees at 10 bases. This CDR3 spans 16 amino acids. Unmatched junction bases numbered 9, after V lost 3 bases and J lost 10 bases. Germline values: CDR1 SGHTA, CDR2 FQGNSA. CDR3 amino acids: CASSFPGQGRKSPLHF. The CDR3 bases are TGTGCCAGCAGCTTTCCGGGACAGGGGAGGAAATCACCCCTCCACTTT.

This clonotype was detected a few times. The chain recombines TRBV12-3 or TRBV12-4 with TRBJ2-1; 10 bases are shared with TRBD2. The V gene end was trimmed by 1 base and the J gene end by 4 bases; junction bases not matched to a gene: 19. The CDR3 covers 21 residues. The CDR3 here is CASSLGGPPRLAGALYNEQFF. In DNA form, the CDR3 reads TGTGCCAGCAGTTTAGGAGGACCGCCGAGGCTAGCGGGGGCCCTATACAATGAGCAGTTCTTC.

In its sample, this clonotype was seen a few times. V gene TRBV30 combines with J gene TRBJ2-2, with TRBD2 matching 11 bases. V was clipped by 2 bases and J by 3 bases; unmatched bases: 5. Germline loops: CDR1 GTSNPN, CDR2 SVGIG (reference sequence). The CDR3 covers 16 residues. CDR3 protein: CAWSSLLAGDTGELFF. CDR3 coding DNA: TGTGCCTGGAGTTCCCTACTAGCGGGAGACACCGGGGAGCTGTTTTTT.